This T cell receptor (beta chain) was documented in a study of beta chain features in type 1 diabetes. Study observations and caveats: Moderately but significantly shorter TCRB CDR3s were found in Type 1 diabetes patients in all four CD4+ subsets.

This clone was detected only a few times. Its antigen remains unknown. This CDR3 spans 17 amino acids. Reverse transcribing all isolated RNA meant expressed TCRB transcripts were sequenced. Generated by immunoSEQ multiplex PCR, the TCRdb table keeps only in-frame clones and is missing some. This sample has hundreds of thousands of clones, with roughly 11% found just once. The authors took one heparinised blood draw, averaging approximately 120 mL, from each donor. Material for sequencing was naive CD4+ T cells from blood. The genes are TRBV12-2 and TRBJ2-5; the tabulated D call, TRBD2, remains unverified against the DNA. TRBV12-2 has pseudogene status. This receptor was obtained from a man aged 30 to 39 with type 1 diabetes. CDR3 loop: CASRPGTGPGGMQTQYF. The CDR3 nucleotides are TGTGCAAGTCGCCCCGGCACCGGCCCCGGGGGGATGCAGACCCAGTACTTC.